Listed below are T cell receptor beta chains from one sample, sequenced in a study of graft-versus-host responses after intestinal transplantation. The data were produced by immunoSEQ multiplex PCR, yet TCRdb's version contains in-frame clones alone and is incomplete. The sample yields fewer than 30,000 clones, approximately 95% seen once. Sequences were derived from PBMCs, sampled 18 days after transplant. The receptor source for this set is a human patient who received an intestinal transplant, so some T cells may come from the graft donor. The CDR3 runs from the conserved cysteine through the conserved F or W. Each record gives: CDR3 protein, J gene, CDR3 length, V gene.

CDR3 protein: CASSSPIADFQDTQYF
J gene: TRBJ2-3
CDR3 length: 16
V gene: TRBV27

CDR3 protein: CASSSRQNTEAFF
J gene: TRBJ1-1
CDR3 length: 13
V gene: TRBV7-3

CDR3 protein: CASSLQGQETQYF
J gene: TRBJ2-5
CDR3 length: 13
V gene: TRBV2

CDR3 protein: CASRIGITDTQYF
J gene: TRBJ2-3
CDR3 length: 13
V gene: TRBV5-4

CDR3 protein: CASSRGLAGGTGELFF
J gene: TRBJ2-2
CDR3 length: 16
V gene: TRBV5-1

CDR3 protein: CASSPRGGGETQYF
J gene: TRBJ2-5
CDR3 length: 14
V gene: TRBV18

CDR3 protein: CASSLYGVSAQPQHF
J gene: TRBJ1-5
CDR3 length: 15
V gene: TRBV27

CDR3 protein: CASSPGTAYGYTF
J gene: TRBJ1-2
CDR3 length: 13
V gene: TRBV9

CDR3 protein: CASSPGDSYTDTQYF
J gene: TRBJ2-3
CDR3 length: 15
V gene: TRBV4-1

CDR3 protein: CASSPPLYTEAFF
J gene: TRBJ1-1
CDR3 length: 13
V gene: TRBV18

CDR3 protein: CASSQLGTRIQGAAYEQYF
J gene: TRBJ2-7
CDR3 length: 19
V gene: TRBV23-1

CDR3 protein: CASSLGEGPGSPLHF
J gene: TRBJ1-6
CDR3 length: 15
V gene: TRBV11-2

CDR3 protein: CASSQDRVRYEQYF
J gene: TRBJ2-7
CDR3 length: 14
V gene: TRBV4-1

CDR3 protein: CASSTRQGGYEQYF
J gene: TRBJ2-7
CDR3 length: 14
V gene: TRBV7-8

CDR3 protein: CATSGAGPGYTF
J gene: TRBJ1-2
CDR3 length: 12
V gene: TRBV15

CDR3 protein: CASSELAGGPSTDTQYF
J gene: TRBJ2-3
CDR3 length: 17
V gene: TRBV6-1

CDR3 protein: CASSLDRRYRPFTEAFF
J gene: TRBJ1-1
CDR3 length: 17
V gene: TRBV7-2

CDR3 protein: CASTSTPTGTDTQYF
J gene: TRBJ2-3
CDR3 length: 15
V gene: TRBV6-5

CDR3 protein: CASSFGVETDTQYF
J gene: TRBJ2-3
CDR3 length: 14
V gene: TRBV5-6

CDR3 protein: CASSPTLGGAMNEQFF
J gene: TRBJ2-1
CDR3 length: 16
V gene: TRBV7-2

CDR3 protein: CASSMTGLSTDTQYF
J gene: TRBJ2-3
CDR3 length: 15
V gene: TRBV28

CDR3 protein: CASGDREQYF
J gene: TRBJ2-7
CDR3 length: 10
V gene: TRBV10-2

CDR3 protein: CASSGQGTDTQYF
J gene: TRBJ2-3
CDR3 length: 13
V gene: TRBV6-1

CDR3 protein: CASRSYNEQFF
J gene: TRBJ2-1
CDR3 length: 11
V gene: TRBV6-5

CDR3 protein: CASSGNNEQFF
J gene: TRBJ2-1
CDR3 length: 11
V gene: TRBV11-2

CDR3 protein: CASSPDAHDYTF
J gene: TRBJ1-2
CDR3 length: 12
V gene: TRBV6-6

CDR3 protein: CASSPAGTLYGYTF
J gene: TRBJ1-2
CDR3 length: 14
V gene: TRBV4-1

CDR3 protein: CASSPGLANYGYTF
J gene: TRBJ1-2
CDR3 length: 14
V gene: TRBV5-1

CDR3 protein: CASSGAGMYEQYF
J gene: TRBJ2-7
CDR3 length: 13
V gene: TRBV5-1